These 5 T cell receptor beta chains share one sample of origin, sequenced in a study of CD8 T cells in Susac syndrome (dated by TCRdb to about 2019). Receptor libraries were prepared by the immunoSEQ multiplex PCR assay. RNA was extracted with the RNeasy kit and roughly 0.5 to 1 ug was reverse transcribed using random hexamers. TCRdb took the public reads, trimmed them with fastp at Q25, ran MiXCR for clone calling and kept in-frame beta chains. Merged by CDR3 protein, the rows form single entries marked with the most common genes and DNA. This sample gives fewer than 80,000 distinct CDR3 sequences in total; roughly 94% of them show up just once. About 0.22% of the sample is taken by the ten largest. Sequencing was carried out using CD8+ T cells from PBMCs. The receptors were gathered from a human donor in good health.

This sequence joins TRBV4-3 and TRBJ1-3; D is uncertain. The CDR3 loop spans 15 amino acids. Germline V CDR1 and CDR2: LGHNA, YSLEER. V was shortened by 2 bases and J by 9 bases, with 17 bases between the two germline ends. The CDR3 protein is CASSQYHSPWGTIYF. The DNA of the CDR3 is TGCGCCAGCAGCCAATACCATTCCCCCTGGGGCACCATATATTTT.

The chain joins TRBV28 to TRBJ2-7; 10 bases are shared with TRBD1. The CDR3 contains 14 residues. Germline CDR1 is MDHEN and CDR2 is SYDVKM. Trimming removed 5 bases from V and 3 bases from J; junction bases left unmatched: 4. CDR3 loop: CASSKGQGNYEQYF. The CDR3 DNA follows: TGTGCCAGCAGTAAGGGACAGGGGAACTACGAGCAGTACTTC.

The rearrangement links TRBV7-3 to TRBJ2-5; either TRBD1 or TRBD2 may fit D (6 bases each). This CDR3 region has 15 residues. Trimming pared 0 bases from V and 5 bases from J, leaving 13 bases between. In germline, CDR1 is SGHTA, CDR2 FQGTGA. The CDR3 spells CASSLTFGGGETQYF. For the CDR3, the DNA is TGTGCCAGCAGCTTAACGTTTGGAGGGGGGGAGACCCAGTACTTC.

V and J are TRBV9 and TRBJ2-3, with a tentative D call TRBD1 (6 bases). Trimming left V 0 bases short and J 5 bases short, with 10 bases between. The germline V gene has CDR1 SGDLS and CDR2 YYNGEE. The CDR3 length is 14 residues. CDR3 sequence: CASSVVGGGDTQYF. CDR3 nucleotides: TGTGCCAGCAGCGTAGTTGGGGGCGGAGATACGCAGTATTTT.

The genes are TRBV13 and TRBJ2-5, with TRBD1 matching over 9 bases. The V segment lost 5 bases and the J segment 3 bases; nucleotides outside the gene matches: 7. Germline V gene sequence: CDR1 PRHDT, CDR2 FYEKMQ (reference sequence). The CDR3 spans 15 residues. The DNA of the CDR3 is TGTGCCAGCAGCCTTCGACAGGGGGTGGAAGAGACCCAGTACTTC. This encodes CASSLRQGVEETQYF.